These 11 T cell receptor beta chains came from one sample sequenced in a study of response to subunit inactivated influenza vaccine. TCRdb reanalysed the RT-PCR reads using MiXCR and keeps one entry per CDR3 protein. Among approximately 680,000 distinct CDR3 sequences listed, less than 20% were seen once. Here the sequenced sample was PBMCs from blood, taken roughly 12 days after vaccination. All receptors come from a man aged 50 or older who received an inactivated influenza vaccine.

This clonotype was detected a few times. J is TRBJ2-3 and V is TRBV29-1, with 9 bases aligning to TRBD1. Unmatched junction bases numbered 5, after V lost 3 bases and J lost 1 base. The germline gives CDR1 SQVTM, CDR2 ANQGSEA. The CDR3 has 15 residues. The CDR3 region is CSVDKGQGGTDTQYF. For the CDR3, the DNA is TGCAGCGTTGACAAGGGACAGGGAGGCACAGATACGCAGTATTTT.

In this sample, this clonotype turned up many times. The chain is built from TRBV7-9 and TRBJ1-1, with 7 bases lining up with TRBD1. The V segment lost 6 bases and the J segment 5 bases; nucleotides outside the gene matches: 9. The CDR3 extends over 14 amino acids. Germline values: CDR1 SEHNR, CDR2 FQNEAQ (reference sequence). The CDR3 sequence: CASSFEGARTEAFF. The CDR3 bases are TGTGCCAGCAGTTTTGAGGGGGCGCGTACTGAAGCTTTCTTT.

This clonotype was detected a few times. A clone one base away is much larger, so this may be a read error. The chain carries TRBV2 and TRBJ2-1; D gene uncertain. This CDR3 comprises 10 residues. The germline CDR1 and CDR2 sequences are SNHLY and FYNNEI. V lost 5 bases, J lost 5 bases, and 1 base lay in between. CDR3 in DNA: TGTGCCAGCAGTAACAATGAGCAGTTCTTC. Residues: CASSNNEQFF.

This chain uses TRBV15 with TRBJ2-7, with TRBD1 matching 7 bases. The CDR3 has 14 residues. V lost 3 bases to trimming and J lost 3 bases; unmatched junction nucleotides: 5. Germline V lookup: CDR1 LNHNV, CDR2 YYDKDF (reference sequence). CDR3 amino acids: CATSSGDSFYEQYF. The CDR3 DNA is TGTGCCACCAGCAGCGGGGACAGCTTCTACGAGCAGTACTTC.

This clonotype was recorded a few times. The CDR3 bases are TGTGCCAGCAGGGTGGGAGGGCTCACAGATACGCAGTATTTT. Translated, it gives CASRVGGLTDTQYF. This chain uses TRBV2 with TRBJ2-3, with 7 bases matching TRBD2. This CDR3 spans 14 amino acids. V shed 6 bases and J 2 bases; nucleotides not matched to a gene: 5. Germline CDR1 reads SNHLY; CDR2 reads FYNNEI.

This clonotype appeared many times. The J gene is TRBJ1-4, the V gene TRBV9; D unresolved. The germline V gene encodes CDR1 SGDLS and CDR2 YYNGEE. The length of the CDR3 is 16 residues. Trimming stripped 0 bases from V and 4 bases from J, with 13 bases between. The CDR3 protein is CASSVAGTVINEKLFF. The CDR3 DNA follows: TGTGCCAGCAGCGTAGCTGGAACAGTGATTAATGAAAAACTGTTTTTT. The whole variable domain, remainder taken from reference TRBV9 and TRBJ1-4, is DSGVTQTPKHLITATGQRVTLRCSPRSGDLSVYWYQQSLDQGLQFLIQYYNGEERAKGNILERFSAQQFPDLHSELNLSSLELGDSALYFCASSVAGTVINEKLFFGSGTQLSVL.

The chain couples TRBV28 to TRBJ2-5; D is unresolved. CDR1 is MDHEN, CDR2 SYDVKM, per germline. The CDR3 length is 13 residues. Trimming pared 3 bases from V and 6 bases from J, leaving 11 bases between. CDR3: CASSFVGTKTQYF. CDR3 coding DNA: TGTGCCAGCAGTTTCGTGGGAACAAAGACCCAGTACTTC.

The chain has TRBV28 and TRBJ2-7; D is possibly TRBD1 (6 bases). The CDR3 covers 13 residues. Germline V CDR1 and CDR2: MDHEN, SYDVKM. Deletions cut 7 bases from V and 0 bases from J, with 10 bases between. CDR3 loop: CASIEQGSYEQYF. The CDR3 nucleotides are TGTGCCAGCATAGAACAGGGCTCCTACGAGCAGTACTTC.

This clonotype occurred a few times. The rearrangement uses TRBV5-1 and TRBJ2-3, with a tentative D call TRBD2 (5 bases). V was trimmed by 0 bases and J by 6 bases, leaving 5 bases between them. The CDR3 sequence is 12 residues long. Germline CDR1 SGHRS, CDR2 YFSETQ. The CDR3 spells CASSLERDTQYF. CDR3 DNA sequence: TGCGCCAGCAGCTTGGAGCGGGATACGCAGTATTTT.

The count of this clonotype is one. The chain carries TRBV29-1 and TRBJ2-7, with a weak D call TRBD1 (6 bases). Germline CDR1 is SQVTM and CDR2 is ANQGSEA. This CDR3 contains 13 residues. Deletions cut 5 bases from V and 7 bases from J, with 18 bases between. The CDR3 coding sequence is TGCAGCGTTCGGGACACGGGGCGACTGGAGCAGTACTTC. Translation: CSVRDTGRLEQYF.

The J gene is TRBJ2-3, the V gene TRBV29-1; D perhaps matches TRBD1 (5 bases). Germline CDR1 SQVTM, CDR2 ANQGSEA. With 7 bases removed from V and 6 bases from J, the gap between germline ends came to 17 bases. This CDR3 contains 13 residues. The CDR3 DNA reads as TGCAGCGCCGCGGCTAATCCAGGGGATACGCAGTATTTT. It encodes CSAAANPGDTQYF.